Below, 28 T cell receptor beta chains from the same sample are listed, as sequenced in a study of breast tumors, draining lymph nodes, adjacent tissues. TCRdb reprocessed the multiplex PCR reads via MiXCR and lists one record per CDR3 protein. The table includes roughly 70,000 distinct CDR3 sequences, around 43% detected once. Source material: breast tumor tissue. The receptors come from a female donor with breast cancer. Some clones in this sample may be carry-over from other donors' samples.

This clonotype has at least ten counts. Being one base from a much bigger clone, this may be a read error. The V and J genes are TRBV20-1 and TRBJ2-1; D not resolved. This CDR3 has 12 amino acids. Germline assignment: CDR1 DFQATT and CDR2 SNEGSKA (reference sequence). This CDR3 reads CSARRIGNEPFF. In DNA form, the CDR3 reads TGCAGTGCTCGCCGCATAGGAAATGAGCCGTTCTTC.

This clonotype was counted ten times or more. The CDR3 protein is CASSEGLAELSTDTQYF. The CDR3 DNA reads as TGTGCCAGCAGCGAGGGACTAGCGGAACTAAGCACAGATACGCAGTATTTT. This chain joins TRBV6-2 or TRBV6-3 and TRBJ2-3; 11 bases are a match to TRBD2. The V gene's germline CDR1 is MNHEY and CDR2 SVGEGT. The CDR3 extends over 17 amino acids. V lost 6 bases, J lost 0 bases, and 8 bases stayed unmatched.

This clonotype showed up many times. The chain combines TRBV18 with TRBJ1-3; D is undetermined. The CDR3 is 15 amino acids. V dropped 6 bases and J dropped 0 bases, with 12 bases sitting between them. Germline loops: CDR1 KGHSH, CDR2 LQKENI. CDR3 sequence (DNA): TGTGCCAGCTCCCCTCTAACGAGCTCTGGAAACACCATATATTTT. As protein: CASSPLTSSGNTIYF.

This clonotype has at least ten counts. The chain joins TRBV20-1 to TRBJ2-2; 8 bases align to TRBD2. The CDR3 sequence is 17 residues long. Germline trimming cut 1 base from V and 6 bases from J; bases unmatched to any gene: 13. The germline V gene has CDR1 DFQATT and CDR2 SNEGSKA (reference sequence). Here the CDR3 reads CSARGAGTSVIAGELFF. The DNA of the CDR3 is TGCAGTGCTAGAGGAGCGGGGACTAGTGTTATCGCCGGGGAGCTGTTTTTT.

The table lists this clonotype with a few counts. As DNA, the CDR3 is TGTGCCACCAGCAGTATACAGGGTCAGAACACTGAAGCTTTCTTT. It encodes CATSSIQGQNTEAFF. The V call is TRBV15, the J call TRBJ1-1; TRBD1 is a possible D gene (6 bases). Per germline, CDR1 LNHNV and CDR2 YYDKDF (reference sequence). This CDR3 spans 15 amino acids. The V and J ends lost 3 bases and 1 base respectively, with 12 bases between them. The complete variable domain, with remaining parts taken from reference TRBV15 and TRBJ1-1, reads DAMVIQNPRYQVTQFGKPVTLSCSQTLNHNVMYWYQQKSSQAPKLLFHYYDKDFNNEADTPDNFQSRRPNTSFCFLDIRSPGLGDTAMYLCATSSIQGQNTEAFFGQGTRLTVV.

This clonotype was detected ten times or more. This chain links TRBV7-3 with TRBJ1-2; D is possibly TRBD1 (6 bases). CDR1 SGHTA and CDR2 FQGTGA come from the germline V gene. V lost 2 bases to trimming and J lost 4 bases, with 14 bases between them. The CDR3 sequence is 15 residues long. CDR3 sequence reads: CASSLVAGDPYGYTF. The CDR3 nucleotides read TGTGCCAGCAGCTTAGTGGCAGGGGACCCCTATGGCTACACCTTC.

The J gene is TRBJ2-3, the V gene TRBV7-2; 12 nucleotides agree with TRBD1. With V trimmed by 2 bases and J by 6 bases, 6 bases remained unmatched. This CDR3 is built from 16 residues. Germline loops: CDR1 SGHTA, CDR2 FQGNSA. CDR3: CASSLTGTGGSDTQYF. As DNA, the CDR3 is TGTGCCAGCAGCTTAACCGGGACAGGGGGCTCTGATACGCAGTATTTT.

This clonotype came up many times. The chain recombines TRBV11-2 with TRBJ2-7; tentative D call: TRBD1 (5 bases). The V gene lost 5 bases and the J gene lost 0 bases, with 11 bases spanning the gap. The CDR3 covers 14 residues. The germline CDR1 and CDR2 sequences are SGHAT and FQNNGV. The CDR3 sequence: CASSLFQGSYEQYF. The CDR3 DNA is TGTGCCAGCAGCCTATTCCAGGGCTCCTACGAGCAGTACTTC.

The rearrangement joins TRBV5-8 to TRBJ2-2; TRBD1 is a possible D gene (6 bases). There are 15 residues in the CDR3. With 0 bases removed from V and 5 bases from J, the gap between germline ends came to 11 bases. The germline V gene has CDR1 SGHTS and CDR2 YDEGEE. As DNA, the CDR3 is TGTGCCAGCAGCTTGGGGACAGCAAGGACCGGGGAGCTGTTTTTT. Translating it yields CASSLGTARTGELFF.

This clonotype was detected a few times. Since a much larger clone is just one base distant, this may be a read error. The rearrangement joins TRBV9 to TRBJ1-2; tentatively, D is TRBD1 (5 bases). The CDR3 covers 15 residues. Per germline, CDR1 SGDLS and CDR2 YYNGEE. The CDR3 here is CASSVGGGPSYGSTF. Written as DNA, the CDR3 is TGTGCCAGCAGCGTAGGGGGCGGACCCAGCTATGGCTCCACCTTC.

CDR3 region: CASSLARPYEQYF. CDR3 sequence (DNA): TGCGCCAGCAGCTTGGCCAGGCCCTACGAGCAGTACTTC. The chain carries TRBV5-1 and TRBJ2-7; D is uncertain. The CDR3 spans 13 residues. V lost 0 bases, J lost 2 bases, and 6 bases lay in between. Germline CDR1 reads SGHRS; CDR2 reads YFSETQ.

In this sample, this clonotype turned up many times. This chain joins TRBV27 and TRBJ2-7, with 9 bases identical to TRBD2. The J segment lost 1 base and the V segment lost 1 base, leaving 8 bases of the junction unmatched. The CDR3 is 17 amino acids. The germline V gene encodes CDR1 MNHEY and CDR2 SMNVEV (reference sequence). The CDR3 DNA reads TGTGCCAGCAGTTTATATGGGCTAGCGGGGAGATCCTACGAGCAGTACTTC. This gives the protein CASSLYGLAGRSYEQYF.

This clonotype was recorded at least ten times. A much larger clonotype is one base distant, so this may be a read error. This chain uses TRBV20-1 with TRBJ1-2; D remains unclear. The CDR3 runs 12 residues. Germline V gene data show CDR1 as DFQATT and CDR2 as SNEGSKA (reference sequence). DNA of the CDR3: TGCAGTGCTTCCTGGGCGTCCTATGGCTCCACCTTC. Its translation is CSASWASYGSTF.

Only a few counts were recorded for this clonotype. This could be a read error, since a much larger clone is one nucleotide away. Here the CDR3 reads CASSRLANYGYTF. CDR3 nucleotides: TGTGCCAGCAGTCGGCTGGCTAACTATGGCTACACCTTC. The chain carries TRBV6-6 and TRBJ1-2; D is unresolved. CDR1 and CDR2 from the germline V gene are MNHNY and SVGAGI (reference sequence). There are 13 residues in the CDR3. V lost 5 bases and J 0 bases, leaving 7 bases between the germline ends.

On this clonotype itself: This clone may be a read error of a much larger clone one base away. The chain carries TRBV24-1 and TRBJ2-5, with no clear D. The CDR3 loop spans 11 amino acids. The V gene's germline CDR1 is KGHDR and CDR2 SFDVKD. Between the trimmed V and J ends, which lost 7 bases and 12 bases, there was a span of 14 bases. Here the CDR3 reads CATSPSGPKYF. The CDR3 DNA reads as TGTGCCACCAGCCCGTCCGGGCCCAAGTACTTC.

The table lists this clonotype with many counts. The chain joins TRBV7-8 to TRBJ2-1; maybe TRBD2 (5 bases). This CDR3 has 15 residues. Germline CDR1 and CDR2: SGHVS and FQNEAQ. Trimming took 6 bases from V and 8 from J, leaving 20 bases between them. CDR3 loop: CASSQEGTSIYEQFF. DNA of the CDR3: TGTGCCAGCAGTCAAGAGGGAACTAGTATCTATGAGCAGTTCTTC.

The chain is built from TRBV7-9 and TRBJ2-2, with TRBD2 identical over 8 bases. Trimming removed 5 bases from V and 2 bases from J; junction bases left unmatched: 10. Germline assignment: CDR1 SEHNR and CDR2 FQNEAQ (reference sequence). The CDR3 length is 17 residues. DNA for the CDR3: TGTGCCAGCAGCCAATACAGGGCGGGAGGAAACACCGGGGAGCTGTTTTTT. Its protein product is CASSQYRAGGNTGELFF.

At least ten counts were recorded for this clonotype. The chain carries TRBV4-2 and TRBJ2-2, with D hard to call. This CDR3 contains 15 residues. The germline CDR1 and CDR2 sequences are LGHNA and YNFKEQ. Trimming removed 4 bases from V and 5 bases from J, with 14 bases in between. The CDR3 region has the DNA TGTGCCAGCAGCCCGTATCCAGACTTGACCGGGGAGCTGTTTTTT. Encoded protein: CASSPYPDLTGELFF.

The chain uses TRBV7-9 and TRBJ1-6; 7 bases align to TRBD1. Germline CDR1 is SEHNR and CDR2 is FQNEAQ (reference sequence). J was trimmed by 11 bases and V by 1 base; bases with no gene match: 2. The CDR3 is 13 amino acids. The DNA for the CDR3 is TGTGCCAGCAGCTTAGAACAGGGGACACCCCTCCACTTT. As protein: CASSLEQGTPLHF.

This chain connects TRBV5-6 to TRBJ2-6; D is unclear. Germline assignment: CDR1 SGHDT and CDR2 YYEEEE. V was trimmed by 5 bases and J by 4 bases, leaving 22 bases between them. This CDR3 has 18 residues. The CDR3 protein is CASSFVSQGNTGANVLTF. CDR3 bases: TGTGCCAGCAGTTTTGTCAGTCAAGGGAACACCGGGGCCAACGTCCTGACTTTC.

This clonotype was seen many times. The V gene is TRBV6-2 or TRBV6-3, the J gene TRBJ2-1; TRBD2 matches 8 bases. Looked up from germline, CDR1 is MNHEY and CDR2 is SVGEGT. This CDR3 contains 15 residues. V trimming: 2 bases; J trimming: 2 bases; junction bases outside the gene matches: 2. CDR3 amino acids: CASSYREGAYNEQFF. In DNA form, the CDR3 reads TGTGCCAGCAGTTACCGGGAGGGGGCCTACAATGAGCAGTTCTTC.

This clonotype was found many times. The rearrangement uses TRBV3-1 and TRBJ1-4, with 7 positions matching TRBD1. There are 16 residues in the CDR3. Germline assignment: CDR1 LGHDT and CDR2 YNNKEL (reference sequence). With V trimmed by 3 bases and J by 3 bases, 7 bases remained unmatched. The DNA of the CDR3 is TGTGCCAGCAGCCACTCCTCGGGACAGCCTAATGAAAAACTGTTTTTT. It is translated as CASSHSSGQPNEKLFF.

This clonotype came up a few times. V and J are TRBV12-3 or TRBV12-4 and TRBJ1-1; no clear D. The CDR3 runs to 13 residues. V dropped 3 bases and J dropped 1 base, with 6 bases sitting between them. CDR3 nucleotide sequence: TGTGCCAGCAGTTTGTTTCGGAACACTGAAGCTTTCTTT. Its protein product is CASSLFRNTEAFF.

This clonotype was observed many times. A read error is possible here, since a much larger clone lies one base away. V and J are TRBV20-1 and TRBJ2-7; 12 nucleotides line up with TRBD2. The CDR3 is made up of 15 amino acids. The trim removed 5 bases at V and 6 bases at J, leaving 11 bases unmatched. Germline V gene data show CDR1 as DFQATT and CDR2 as SNEGSKA (reference sequence). CDR3 sequence: CSAGLAGGPSGEQYF. CDR3 DNA sequence: TGCAGTGCTGGCCTAGCGGGAGGGCCTTCCGGCGAGCAGTACTTC.

Worth noting for this clonotype: The junction shows a germline mismatch at one end, possibly a read error. The rearrangement links TRBV9 to TRBJ2-6; tentative D call: TRBD1 (5 bases). Germline lookup yields CDR1 SGDLS and CDR2 YYNGEE. The length of the CDR3 is 14 residues. The chain's CDR3 is CATTHDSGANVLTF. CDR3 in DNA: TGTGCTACAACCCACGACTCTGGGGCCAATGTCCTGACTTTC.

The chain recombines TRBV15 with TRBJ1-2; D might be TRBD1 (6 bases). Germline-derived CDR1 and CDR2 are LNHNV and YYDKDF (reference sequence). With 1 base removed from V and 5 bases from J, the gap between germline ends came to 20 bases. The CDR3 sequence is 17 residues long. CDR3 region: CATSRGVGGRQGYGYTF. CDR3 DNA sequence: TGTGCCACCAGCAGAGGGGTGGGAGGGCGGCAGGGGTATGGCTACACCTTC. The full variable domain, rest sourced from reference TRBV15 and TRBJ1-2, is DAMVIQNPRYQVTQFGKPVTLSCSQTLNHNVMYWYQQKSSQAPKLLFHYYDKDFNNEADTPDNFQSRRPNTSFCFLDIRSPGLGDTAMYLCATSRGVGGRQGYGYTFGSGTRLTVV.

This chain connects TRBV4-2 to TRBJ1-1, with D hard to call. The V and J ends lost 4 bases and 1 base respectively, with 10 bases between them. Germline lookup yields CDR1 LGHNA and CDR2 YNFKEQ. CDR3 size: 14 residues. DNA of the CDR3: TGTGCCAGCAGCCGACAAGATGGGAACACTGAAGCTTTCTTT. This encodes CASSRQDGNTEAFF.

With regard to this clonotype: A much larger clone differs by one base, so this may be a read error. The chain combines TRBV6-5 with TRBJ1-2, with a tentative D call TRBD1 (6 bases). This CDR3 has 14 residues. Per germline, CDR1 MNHEY and CDR2 SVGAGI. In DNA form, the CDR3 reads TGTGCCAGCAGTCACTCAACAGGGTTGTATGGCTACACCTTC. Residues: CASSHSTGLYGYTF.